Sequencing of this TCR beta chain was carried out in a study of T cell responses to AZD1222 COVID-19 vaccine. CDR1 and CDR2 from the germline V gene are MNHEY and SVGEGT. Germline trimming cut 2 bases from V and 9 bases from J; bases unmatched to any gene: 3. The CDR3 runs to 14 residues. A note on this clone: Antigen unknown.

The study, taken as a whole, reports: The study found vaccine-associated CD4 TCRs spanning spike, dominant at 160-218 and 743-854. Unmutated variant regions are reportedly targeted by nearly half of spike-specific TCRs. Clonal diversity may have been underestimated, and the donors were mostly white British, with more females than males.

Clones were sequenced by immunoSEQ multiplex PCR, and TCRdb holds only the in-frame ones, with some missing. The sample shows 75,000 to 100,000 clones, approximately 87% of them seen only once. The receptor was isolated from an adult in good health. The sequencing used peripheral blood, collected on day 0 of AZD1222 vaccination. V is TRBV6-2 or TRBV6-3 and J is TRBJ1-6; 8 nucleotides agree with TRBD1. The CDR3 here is CASSYGQGISPLHF. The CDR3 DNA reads TGTGCCAGCAGTTACGGACAGGGAATTTCACCCCTCCACTTT.